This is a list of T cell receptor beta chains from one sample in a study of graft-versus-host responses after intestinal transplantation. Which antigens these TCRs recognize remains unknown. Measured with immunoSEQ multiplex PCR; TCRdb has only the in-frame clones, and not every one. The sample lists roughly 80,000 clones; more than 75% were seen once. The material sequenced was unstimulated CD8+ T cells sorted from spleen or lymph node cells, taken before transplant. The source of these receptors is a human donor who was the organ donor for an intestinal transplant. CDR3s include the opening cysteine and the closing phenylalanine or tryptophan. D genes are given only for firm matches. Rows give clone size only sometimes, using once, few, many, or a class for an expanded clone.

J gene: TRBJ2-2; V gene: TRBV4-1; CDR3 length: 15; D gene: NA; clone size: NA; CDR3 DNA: TGCGCCAGCAGCCAAGTCCAGGGACCCACCGGGGAGCTGTTTTTT; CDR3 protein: CASSQVQGPTGELFF
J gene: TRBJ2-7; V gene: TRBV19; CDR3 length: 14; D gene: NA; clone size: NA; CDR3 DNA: TGTGCCAGTAGTATTGGGACACCAGCCTACGAGCAGTACTTC; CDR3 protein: CASSIGTPAYEQYF
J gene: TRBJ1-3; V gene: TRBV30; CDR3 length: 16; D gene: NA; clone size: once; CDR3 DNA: TGTGCCTGGAGTGTACTTTGGCAGAGCTCTGGAAACACCATATATTTT; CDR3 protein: CAWSVLWQSSGNTIYF
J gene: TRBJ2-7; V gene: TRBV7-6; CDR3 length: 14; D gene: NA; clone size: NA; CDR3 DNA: TGTGCCAGCAGCCCACAGGGAAGCTCCTACGAGCAGTACTTC; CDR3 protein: CASSPQGSSYEQYF
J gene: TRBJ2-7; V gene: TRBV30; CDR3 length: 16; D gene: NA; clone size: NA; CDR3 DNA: TGTGCCTGGAGTGTACGAAGTTTAGCTCGTTTGTACGAGCAGTACTTC; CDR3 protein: CAWSVRSLARLYEQYF
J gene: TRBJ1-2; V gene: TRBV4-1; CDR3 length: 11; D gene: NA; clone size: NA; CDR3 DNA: TGCGCCAGCAGCCAAATGGGTGGCTACACCTTC; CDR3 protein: CASSQMGGYTF
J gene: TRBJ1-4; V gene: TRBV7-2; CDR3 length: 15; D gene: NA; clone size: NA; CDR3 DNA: TGTGCCAGCAGCTTCCTCCCAGTAGTTAATGAAAAACTGTTTTTT; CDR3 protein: CASSFLPVVNEKLFF
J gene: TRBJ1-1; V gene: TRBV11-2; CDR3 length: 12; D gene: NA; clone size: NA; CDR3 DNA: TGTGCCAGCAGCTTAGCGAGCACTGAAGCTTTCTTT; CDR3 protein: CASSLASTEAFF
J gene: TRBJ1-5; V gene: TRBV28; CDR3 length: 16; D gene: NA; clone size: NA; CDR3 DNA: TGTGCCAGCAGTTCTCGACGGACAGTTGAGGATCAGCCCCAGCATTTT; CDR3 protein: CASSSRRTVEDQPQHF
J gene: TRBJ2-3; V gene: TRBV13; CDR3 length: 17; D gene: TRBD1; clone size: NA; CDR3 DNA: TGTGCCAGCAGCTCGCCCTCCGGGACAGGGAACACAGATACGCAGTATTTT; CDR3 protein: CASSSPSGTGNTDTQYF
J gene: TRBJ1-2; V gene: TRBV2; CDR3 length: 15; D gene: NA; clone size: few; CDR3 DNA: TGTGCCAGCAGTGAAGCGAATCCCGCGCTCTATGGCTACACCTTC; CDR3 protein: CASSEANPALYGYTF
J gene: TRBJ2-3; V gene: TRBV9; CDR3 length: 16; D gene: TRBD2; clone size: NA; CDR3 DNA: TGTGCCAGCAGCGACGGGACTAGCGGGGTACCAGATACGCAGTATTTT; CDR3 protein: CASSDGTSGVPDTQYF
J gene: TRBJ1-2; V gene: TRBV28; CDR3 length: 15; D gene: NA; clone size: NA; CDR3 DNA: TGTGCCAGCAGTTTCCCGGACAGCGCAGCCTATGGCTACACCTTC; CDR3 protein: CASSFPDSAAYGYTF
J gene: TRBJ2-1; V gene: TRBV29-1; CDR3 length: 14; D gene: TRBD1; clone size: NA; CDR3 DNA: TGCAGCGGTGGACAGGGAGGCAGGTATGATGAGCAGTTCTTC; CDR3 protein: CSGGQGGRYDEQFF
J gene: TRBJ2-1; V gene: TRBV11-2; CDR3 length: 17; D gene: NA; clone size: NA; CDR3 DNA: TGTGCCAGCAGCTTAAATGGACAGTACCTGGCCTACAATGAGCAGTTCTTC; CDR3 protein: CASSLNGQYLAYNEQFF
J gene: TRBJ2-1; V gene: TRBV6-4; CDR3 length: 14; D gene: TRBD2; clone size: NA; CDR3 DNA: TGTGCCAGCAGTGACGGACTAGCGGGGAATGAGCAGTTCTTC; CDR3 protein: CASSDGLAGNEQFF
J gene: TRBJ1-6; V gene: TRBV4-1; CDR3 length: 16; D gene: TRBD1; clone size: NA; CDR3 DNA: TGCGCCAGCAGCCAAGAAGACAGGGACGCGAATTCACCCCTCCACTTT; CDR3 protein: CASSQEDRDANSPLHF
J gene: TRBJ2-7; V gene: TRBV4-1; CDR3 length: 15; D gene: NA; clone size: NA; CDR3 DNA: TGCGCCAGCAGCCAAGCAGAGGAGAGGGGCTACGAGCAGTACTTC; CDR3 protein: CASSQAEERGYEQYF
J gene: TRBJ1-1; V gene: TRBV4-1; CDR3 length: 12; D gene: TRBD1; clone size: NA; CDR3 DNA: TGCGCCACCAGGGGGATGAACACTGAAGCTTTCTTT; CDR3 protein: CATRGMNTEAFF
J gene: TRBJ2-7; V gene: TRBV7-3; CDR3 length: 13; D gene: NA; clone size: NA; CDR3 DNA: TGTGCCAGCAGCTTAGCCCGGGACTACGAGCAGTACTTC; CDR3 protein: CASSLARDYEQYF
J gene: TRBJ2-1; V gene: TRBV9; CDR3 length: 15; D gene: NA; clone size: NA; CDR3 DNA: TGTGCCAGCAGCGTAGACGGACGGACGTACAATGAGCAGTTCTTC; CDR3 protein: CASSVDGRTYNEQFF
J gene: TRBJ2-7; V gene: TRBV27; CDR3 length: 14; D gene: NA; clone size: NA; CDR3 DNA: TGTGCCAGCAGAGGGGGGGCTGTTCCGTACGAGCAGTACTTC; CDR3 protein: CASRGGAVPYEQYF
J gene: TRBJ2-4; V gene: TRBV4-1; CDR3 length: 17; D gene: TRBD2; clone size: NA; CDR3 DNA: TGCGCCAGCAGCCCCCGCGGTTCGCAGCGGGGGGCGAACATTCAGTACTTC; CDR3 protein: CASSPRGSQRGANIQYF
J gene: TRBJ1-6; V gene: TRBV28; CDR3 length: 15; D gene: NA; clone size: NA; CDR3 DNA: TGTGCCAGCAGCCCCACCCCGGGGGAGGACTCACCCCTCCACTTT; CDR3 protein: CASSPTPGEDSPLHF
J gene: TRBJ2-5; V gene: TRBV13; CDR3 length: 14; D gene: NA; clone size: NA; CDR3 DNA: TGTGCCAGCAGCCCAAGGACAGAACAAGAGACCCAGTACTTC; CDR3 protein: CASSPRTEQETQYF
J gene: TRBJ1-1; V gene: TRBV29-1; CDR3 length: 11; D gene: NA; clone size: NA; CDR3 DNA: TGCAGCGCCGAAGTGGGACCTGAAGCTTTCTTT; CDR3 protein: CSAEVGPEAFF
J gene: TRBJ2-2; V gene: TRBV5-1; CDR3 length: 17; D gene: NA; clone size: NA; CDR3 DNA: TGCGCCAGCAGCTTAGGGCCTCATGAGGGAGGTTCCGGGGAGCTGTTTTTT; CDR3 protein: CASSLGPHEGGSGELFF
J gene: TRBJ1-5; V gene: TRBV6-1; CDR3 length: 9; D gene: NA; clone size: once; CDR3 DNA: TGTGCCGCGTCTCAGCCCCAGCATTTT; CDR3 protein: CAASQPQHF
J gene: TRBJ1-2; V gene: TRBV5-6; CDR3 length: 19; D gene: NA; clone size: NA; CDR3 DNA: TGTGCCAGCAGCTTGATTTTCCCACGTCAAAGGGGTCAAACTCGGGGCTACACCTTC; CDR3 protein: CASSLIFPRQRGQTRGYTF
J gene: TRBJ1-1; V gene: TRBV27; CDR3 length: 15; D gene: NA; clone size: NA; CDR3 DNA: TGTGCCAGCAGCAACGTTGTGAGGGGGAACACTGAAGCTTTCTTT; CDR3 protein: CASSNVVRGNTEAFF
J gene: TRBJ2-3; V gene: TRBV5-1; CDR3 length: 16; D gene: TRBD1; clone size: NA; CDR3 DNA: TGCGCCAGCAGCTATGGACAGGGGGGAGGCACAGATACGCAGTATTTT; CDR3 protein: CASSYGQGGGTDTQYF
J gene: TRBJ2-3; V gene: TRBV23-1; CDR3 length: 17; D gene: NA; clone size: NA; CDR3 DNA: TGCGCCAGCGTAGCGCTAAGAGTAGCCACCGACACAGATACGCAGTATTTT; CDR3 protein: CASVALRVATDTDTQYF
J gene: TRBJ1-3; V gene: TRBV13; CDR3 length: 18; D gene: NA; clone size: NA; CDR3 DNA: TGTGCCAGCAGCTTAGTTTTGGGGGCCGTTCCCCCTGGAAACACCATATATTTT; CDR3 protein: CASSLVLGAVPPGNTIYF
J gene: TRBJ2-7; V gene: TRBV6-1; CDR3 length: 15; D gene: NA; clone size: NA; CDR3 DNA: TGTGCCAGCAGTGAAGCGGTTGCCAGGGTCTACGAGCAGTACTTC; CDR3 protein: CASSEAVARVYEQYF
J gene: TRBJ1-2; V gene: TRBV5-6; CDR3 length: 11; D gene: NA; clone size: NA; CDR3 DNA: TGTGCCAGCAGCGGCGGGTCGAGCTACACCTTC; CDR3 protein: CASSGGSSYTF
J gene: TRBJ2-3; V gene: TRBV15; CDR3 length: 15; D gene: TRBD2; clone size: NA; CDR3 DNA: TGTGCCACCAGCAGAGATAGCGGGGGGGCAGATACGCAGTATTTT; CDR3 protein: CATSRDSGGADTQYF
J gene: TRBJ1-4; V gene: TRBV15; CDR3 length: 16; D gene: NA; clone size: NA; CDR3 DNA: TGTGCCACCAGCAGCCATTATAGACCTGAGGACGAAAAACTGTTTTTT; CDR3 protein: CATSSHYRPEDEKLFF
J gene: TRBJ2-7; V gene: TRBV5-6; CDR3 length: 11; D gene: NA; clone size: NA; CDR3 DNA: TGTGCCAGCAGCGGCTACTACGAGCAGTACTTC; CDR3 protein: CASSGYYEQYF
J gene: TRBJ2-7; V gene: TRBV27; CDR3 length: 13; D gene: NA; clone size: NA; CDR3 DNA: TGTGCCAGCAGTTTTTTGAGACTGGGCGAGCAGTACTTC; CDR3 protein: CASSFLRLGEQYF
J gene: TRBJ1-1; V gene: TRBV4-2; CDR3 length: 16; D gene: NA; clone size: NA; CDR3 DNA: TGTGCCAGCAGCCAAGAGGTGAGGGCGGTGGTGGGTGAAGCTTTCTTT; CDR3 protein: CASSQEVRAVVGEAFF
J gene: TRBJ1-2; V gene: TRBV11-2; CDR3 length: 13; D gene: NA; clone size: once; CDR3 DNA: TGTGCCAGCAGCTTCGGAGGAAACTATGGCTACACCTTC; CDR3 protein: CASSFGGNYGYTF
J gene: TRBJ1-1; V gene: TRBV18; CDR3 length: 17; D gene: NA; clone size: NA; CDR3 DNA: TGTGCCAGCTCACCAGGGGCAGGAGGATCAAGGAACACTGAAGCTTTCTTT; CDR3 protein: CASSPGAGGSRNTEAFF
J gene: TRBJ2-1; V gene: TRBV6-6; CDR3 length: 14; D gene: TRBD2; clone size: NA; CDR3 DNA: TGTGCCAGCAGTTACTCCGAGGGAGGGAATGAGCAGTTCTTC; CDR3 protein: CASSYSEGGNEQFF
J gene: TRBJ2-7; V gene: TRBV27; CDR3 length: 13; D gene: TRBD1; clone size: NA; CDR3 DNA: TGTGCCAGCAGTTTGACAGGGTCGGGCGAGCAGTACTTC; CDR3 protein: CASSLTGSGEQYF
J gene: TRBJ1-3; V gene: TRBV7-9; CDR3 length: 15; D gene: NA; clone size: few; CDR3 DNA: TGTGCCAGCAGCTTAGCGGTGTCCGTTGGAAACACCATATATTTT; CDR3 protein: CASSLAVSVGNTIYF
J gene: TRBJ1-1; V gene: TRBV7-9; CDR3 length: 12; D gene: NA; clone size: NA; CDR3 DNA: TGTGCCAGCAGCCCGACGACAGTCGAAGCTTTCTTT; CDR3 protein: CASSPTTVEAFF
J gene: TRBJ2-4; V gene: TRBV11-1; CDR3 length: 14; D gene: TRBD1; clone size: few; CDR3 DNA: TGTGCCAGCAGCCCGGGACAGTCCTCAAACATTCAGTACTTC; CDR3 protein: CASSPGQSSNIQYF
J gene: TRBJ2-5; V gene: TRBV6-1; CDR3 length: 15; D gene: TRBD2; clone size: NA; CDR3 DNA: TGTGCCATCGAATCCCTGGCGGGGGGGCCGGAGACCCAGTACTTC; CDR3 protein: CAIESLAGGPETQYF
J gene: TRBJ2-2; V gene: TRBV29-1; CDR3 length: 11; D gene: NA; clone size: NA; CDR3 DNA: TGCAGCGTAATGGACACCGGGGAGCTGTTTTTT; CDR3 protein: CSVMDTGELFF
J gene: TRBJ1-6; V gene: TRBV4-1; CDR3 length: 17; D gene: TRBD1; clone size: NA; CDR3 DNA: TGCGCCAGCAGCCAAGAAGTTCGGACAGGGGGAAATTCACCCCTCCACTTT; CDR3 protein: CASSQEVRTGGNSPLHF
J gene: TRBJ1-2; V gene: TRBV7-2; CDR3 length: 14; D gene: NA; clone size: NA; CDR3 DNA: TGTGCCAGCAGGCCTTCCGGGGGCACATATGGCTACACCTTC; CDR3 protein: CASRPSGGTYGYTF
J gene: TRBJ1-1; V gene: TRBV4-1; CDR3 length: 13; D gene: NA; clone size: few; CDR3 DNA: TGCGCCAGCAGCCAACACGCTAACACTGAAGCTTTCTTT; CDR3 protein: CASSQHANTEAFF
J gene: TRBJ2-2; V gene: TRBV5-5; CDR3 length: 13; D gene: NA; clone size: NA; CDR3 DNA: TGTGCCAGCAGCCCACAGGGAAGTTGGGAGCTGTTTTTT; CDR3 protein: CASSPQGSWELFF
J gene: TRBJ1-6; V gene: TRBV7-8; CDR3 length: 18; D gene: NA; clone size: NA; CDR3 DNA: TGTGCCAGCAGCTTAAGTAGGGGGGAGTGGTCCTATAATTCACCCCTCCACTTT; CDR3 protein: CASSLSRGEWSYNSPLHF
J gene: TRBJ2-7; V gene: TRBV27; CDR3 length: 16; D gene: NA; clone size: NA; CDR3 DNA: TGTGCCAGCAGTTTATCCGGGGGAGGAGGCTCCTACGAGCAGTACTTC; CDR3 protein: CASSLSGGGGSYEQYF
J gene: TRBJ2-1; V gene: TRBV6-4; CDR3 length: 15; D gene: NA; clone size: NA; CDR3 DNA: TGTGCCAGCAGTGAGAGGGGCGAACTTTACAATGAGCAGTTCTTC; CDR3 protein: CASSERGELYNEQFF
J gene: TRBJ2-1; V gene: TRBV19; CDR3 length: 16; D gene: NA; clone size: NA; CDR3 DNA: TGTGCCAGTAGTATAGACGGGCCCGGCTCCTACAATGAGCAGTTCTTC; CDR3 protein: CASSIDGPGSYNEQFF